The entry below gives a single T cell receptor beta chain sequence along with its context. This sample stems from a study of OX40 agonist ivuxolimab in advanced cancers. Study details: At 0.01 to 10 mg/kg, ivuxolimab was administered intravenously to patients every 2 weeks. Partial responses occurred in Three dose-escalation patients, one with hepatocellular carcinoma and two with cutaneous melanoma.

CDR1 GTSNPN and CDR2 SVGIG come from the germline V gene (reference sequence). V dropped 3 bases and J dropped 5; count of bases not matched to a gene: 3. This CDR3 contains 12 residues. Sequencing was performed with immunoSEQ multiplex PCR; in TCRdb, only in-frame clones are kept and a portion is missing. The sample holds 25,000 to 30,000 clones, about 86% seen once. The J gene is TRBJ1-1, the V gene TRBV30; 7 bases map to TRBD1. This receptor was identified in an adult with an advanced solid tumor such as melanoma, head and neck, liver or kidney cancer. Sequencing was performed on CD4+ or CD8+ T cells sorted from blood, taken in a trial of the OX40 agonist ivuxolimab. The CDR3 is CAWRRGRTEAFF. The CDR3, as DNA: TGTGCCTGGAGGAGGGGGCGAACTGAAGCTTTCTTT.